The text below deals with one T cell receptor beta chain. Its antigen remains unknown. This specimen belongs to a study of vaccination and CD4 T cells after COVID-19. On the study more broadly: Diagnosis preceded the drawing of post-COVID samples by a median about 98 days (range 35 to 161).

Treatment given: approximately nine-day PBMC culture with coronavirus spike peptide pools or control peptides (ViraFEST assay). ViraFEST relied on peptide pools to expand antigen-specific T cells; the TCRs were sequenced afterward. Researchers reported culturing approximately 2 million PBMCs per well with 10 IU/ml IL-2 and 8 to 10 ug/ml peptide pools. Germline V gives CDR1 SGHTA, CDR2 FQGNSA. Germline trimming cut 4 bases from V and 7 bases from J; bases unmatched to any gene: 10. This CDR3 region has 15 residues. Sequenced with the Oncomine TCR Beta short-read assay was DNA taken from cultured CD4+ T cells. It was cultured CD4+ T cells from which genomic DNA was extracted. Each CDR3 protein is one row after TCRdb ran MiXCR on the PCR reads. The sample contains roughly 14,000 distinct CDR3 sequences, around 48% of which appear only once.

The sequenced material came from CD4+ T cells from blood, cultured in vitro. The rearrangement uses TRBV7-2 and TRBJ2-5; 9 positions match TRBD2. The source of this sequence is a human donor who had recovered from COVID-19. The CDR3, as DNA: TGTGCCAGCAGCTCGCAGCTAGCGGGGAGGGGGACCCAGTACTTC. Translation gives CASSSQLAGRGTQYF.